These 11 T cell receptor beta chains were all obtained from the same sample, sequenced in a study of blood T cell repertoires in COVID-19. This table comes from immunoSEQ multiplex PCR, and its TCRdb copy is limited to in-frame clones, with some not included. The sample has roughly 380,000 clones; less than 90% are singletons. The material sequenced was PBMCs or T cells enriched from blood (not recorded which). The receptors derive from a woman aged 30 to 39 who had recovered from COVID-19.

The chain couples TRBV12-3 or TRBV12-4 to TRBJ1-2; TRBD1 matches 9 bases. The CDR3 is 13 residues long. J lost 9 bases, V lost 6 bases, and 8 bases had no gene match. CDR3 DNA sequence: TGTGCCAGCAGCCGGGGACAGGGTTGGAGCTACACCTTC. It yields the protein CASSRGQGWSYTF.

V and J are TRBV5-1 and TRBJ2-7; TRBD1 might be the D (6 bases). V lost 3 bases, J lost 3 bases, and 16 bases lay in between. The germline CDR1 and CDR2 sequences are SGHRS and YFSETQ. The CDR3 runs to 15 residues. CDR3 bases: TGCGCCAGCAGCTCCCTGACAGGAGCATACTACGAGCAGTACTTC. It yields the protein CASSSLTGAYYEQYF.

Written as DNA, the CDR3 is TGTGCCAGCAGCTTGGAAAGGTTGGAGGATCCCCAGCATTTT. This sequence encodes CASSLERLEDPQHF. The V call is TRBV5-5, the J call TRBJ1-5, with no clear D. This CDR3 comprises 14 residues. V lost 0 bases and J lost 10, with 14 bases in between. Germline V CDR1 and CDR2: SGHKS, YYEKEE (reference sequence). Complete variable domain (other parts from reference TRBV5-5 and TRBJ1-5): DAGVTQSPTHLIKTRGQQVTLRCSPISGHKSVSWYQQVLGQGPQFIFQYYEKEERGRGNFPDRFSARQFPNYSSELNVNALLLGDSALYLCASSLERLEDPQHFGDGTRLSIL.

The chain couples TRBV11-2 to TRBJ1-1; D is unclear. CDR3 length: 14 amino acids. Trimming removed 4 bases at V and 1 base at J, with 10 bases between. The germline gives CDR1 SGHAT, CDR2 FQNNGV. The CDR3 here is CASSSQAPNTEAFF. The CDR3 coding sequence is TGTGCCAGCAGCTCCCAGGCGCCGAACACTGAAGCTTTCTTT.

This rearrangement joins TRBV19 to TRBJ1-1; the match to TRBD1 covers 9 bases. Germline V lookup: CDR1 LNHDA, CDR2 SQIVND (reference sequence). This CDR3 comprises 12 residues. The junction had 2 bases not matched to a gene; V was cut back by 9 bases and J by 3 bases. The CDR3 DNA reads TGTGCCAGCCGACAGGGGGACACTGAAGCTTTCTTT. This gives the protein CASRQGDTEAFF.

The chain combines TRBV28 with TRBJ2-7; maybe TRBD2 (6 bases). The CDR3 is 16 residues long. CDR1 is MDHEN and CDR2 is SYDVKM in the germline V gene. Trimming removed 7 bases at V and 4 bases at J, with 23 bases between. The CDR3 DNA reads TGTGCCAGCATTGGAGGGAATTCCGTCGGACGTTACGAGCAGTACTTC. Translation: CASIGGNSVGRYEQYF.

This clone was seen only once. The J gene is TRBJ2-3, the V gene TRBV9; D remains ambiguous. The CDR3 spans 15 residues. The germline V and J ends were trimmed by 0 bases and 2 bases, with 10 bases remaining between them. Germline values: CDR1 SGDLS, CDR2 YYNGEE. This CDR3 reads CASSVAPQATDTQYF. The CDR3, as DNA: TGTGCCAGCAGCGTAGCTCCCCAAGCCACAGATACGCAGTATTTT.

The rearrangement links TRBV5-1 to TRBJ2-1; D not resolved. The CDR3 length is 15 residues. Germline V gene data show CDR1 as SGHRS and CDR2 as YFSETQ. Trimming stripped 3 bases from V and 0 bases from J, with 10 bases between. CDR3 protein: CASSSSLLSYNEQFF. The CDR3 region has the DNA TGCGCCAGCAGCTCCTCATTACTCTCCTACAATGAGCAGTTCTTC.

The J gene is TRBJ2-1, the V gene TRBV7-2; D not resolved. CDR1 is SGHTA and CDR2 is FQGNSA in the germline V gene. Trimming took off 3 bases at V and 8 bases at J, with 11 bases between the two ends. The length of the CDR3 is 13 residues. The CDR3 loop is CASSFITSDEQFF. The CDR3 bases are TGTGCCAGCAGCTTCATAACCAGCGATGAGCAGTTCTTC.

The V gene is TRBV15, the J gene TRBJ2-1; 7 bases align to TRBD2. The junction had 14 bases not matched to a gene; V was cut back by 0 bases and J by 9 bases. Germline V gene lookup returns CDR1 LNHNV and CDR2 YYDKDF (reference sequence). CDR3 length: 17 amino acids. The CDR3 DNA sequence: TGTGCCACCAGCAGAGATATGATCCGGGAGGTCGGGATTGAGCAGTTCTTC. Its translation is CATSRDMIREVGIEQFF.

V gene TRBV5-1 combines with J gene TRBJ1-3; TRBD1 matches 9 bases. Germline values: CDR1 SGHRS, CDR2 YFSETQ. V was pared by 3 bases and J by 2 bases, with 9 bases of the junction left unmatched. The CDR3 covers 17 residues. The CDR3 bases are TGCGCCAGCAGCTGGACGCAGGGGACAGGGCCTGGAAACACCATATATTTT. It is translated as CASSWTQGTGPGNTIYF.